One and the same sample provided the 14 T cell receptor beta chains below, sequenced in a study of blood T cell repertoires in COVID-19. This table comes from immunoSEQ multiplex PCR, and its TCRdb copy is limited to in-frame clones, with some not included. The profile covers approximately 80,000 clones, with over 75% appearing a single time and 2% to 2.5% taken by the ten largest. Sequencing was carried out using peripheral blood. These receptors originate from a woman aged 70-85 years with acute or convalescent COVID-19.

The CDR3 sequence is CASSGGVEEKLFF. The CDR3 DNA reads as TGTGCCAGCAGTGGGGGGGTAGAGGAAAAACTGTTTTTT. J is TRBJ1-4 and V is TRBV2; D perhaps matches TRBD1 (5 bases). The CDR3 loop spans 13 amino acids. Germline V gene data show CDR1 as SNHLY and CDR2 as FYNNEI. V was shortened by 4 bases and J by 8 bases, with 11 bases between the two germline ends.

The chain couples TRBV10-3 to TRBJ2-5; the match to TRBD2 covers 10 bases. The V and J ends lost 10 bases and 5 bases, in that order; junction bases with no gene match: 13. Looked up from germline, CDR1 is ENHRY and CDR2 is SYGVKD. This CDR3 contains 15 residues. Here the CDR3 reads CATYSGGAREETQYF. CDR3 nucleotide sequence: TGTGCCACCTACAGCGGGGGGGCCCGCGAGGAGACCCAGTACTTC.

As to this clone: Other DNA sequences in the sample encode the same CDR3. This chain uses TRBV2 with TRBJ2-3; D not resolved. Germline V gene sequence: CDR1 SNHLY, CDR2 FYNNEI. Trimming removed 7 bases at V and 0 bases at J, with 8 bases between. The length of the CDR3 is 13 residues. Here the CDR3 reads CASIRLSTDTQYF. Written as DNA, the CDR3 is TGTGCCAGCATTCGACTTAGCACAGATACGCAGTATTTT.

This chain links TRBV2 with TRBJ2-7, with a tentative D call TRBD1 (5 bases). Germline V gives CDR1 SNHLY, CDR2 FYNNEI. Trimming cost V 1 base and J 2 bases, with 12 bases left between them. The CDR3 covers 15 residues. CDR3 protein: CASSEGQFYTYEQYF. In nucleotides, the CDR3 is TGTGCCAGCAGTGAAGGACAGTTTTATACCTACGAGCAGTACTTC. Complete variable domain (other parts from reference TRBV2 and TRBJ2-7): EPEVTQTPSHQVTQMGQEVILRCVPISNHLYFYWYRQILGQKVEFLVSFYNNEISEKSEIFDDQFSVERPDGSNFTLKIRSTKLEDSAMYFCASSEGQFYTYEQYFGPGTRLTVT.

The genes are TRBV7-9 and TRBJ2-2, with D perhaps matching TRBD1 (6 bases). This CDR3 is 18 amino acids long. Germline loops: CDR1 SEHNR, CDR2 FQNEAQ (reference sequence). V dropped 0 bases and J dropped 1 base, with 15 bases sitting between them. CDR3 DNA sequence: TGTGCCAGCAGCTTAGCGAGCCTCCGGACAGTGAACACCGGGGAGCTGTTTTTT. This codes for CASSLASLRTVNTGELFF.

The chain combines TRBV15 with TRBJ1-2, with 8 nucleotides matching TRBD1. There are 16 residues in the CDR3. Unmatched junction bases numbered 15, after V lost 7 bases and J lost 5 bases. Germline loops: CDR1 LNHNV, CDR2 YYDKDF (reference sequence). In DNA, the CDR3 is TGTGCCACCAATCCGGACAGGGTTCGATACGAATATGGCTACACCTTC. Translating it yields CATNPDRVRYEYGYTF.

To note about this clone: Other DNA sequences in the sample encode the same CDR3. The chain uses TRBV5-1 and TRBJ1-5; the D gene is possibly TRBD1 (6 bases). There are 14 residues in the CDR3. Trimming took 2 bases from V and 2 from J, leaving 8 bases between them. Germline CDR1 reads SGHRS; CDR2 reads YFSETQ. The DNA for the CDR3 is TGCGCCAGCAGCTTAGAGGGGGGCAATCAGCCCCAGCATTTT. Translating it yields CASSLEGGNQPQHF.

There are a few counts of this clone. J is TRBJ1-1 and V is TRBV6-5; D call uncertain. The CDR3 spans 14 residues. CDR1 is MNHEY and CDR2 is SVGAGI in the germline V gene. The V end lost 2 bases, the J end lost 5 bases, and 12 bases lay between the germline ends. The CDR3 here is CASSYEGWGTEAFF. Written as DNA, the CDR3 is TGTGCCAGCAGTTACGAGGGATGGGGAACTGAAGCTTTCTTT.

The DNA for the CDR3 is TGTGCCAGCAGTTACTCGGCCCTCACCGGGGAGCTGTTTTTT. Encoded protein: CASSYSALTGELFF. V is TRBV6-5 and J is TRBJ2-2; D remains unclear. Deletions cut 0 bases from V and 4 bases from J, with 6 bases between. There are 14 residues in the CDR3. The germline gives CDR1 MNHEY, CDR2 SVGAGI.

The CDR3 bases are TGTGCCAGCAGGGGGAGCCCGATGAACACTGAAGCTTTCTTT. It yields the protein CASRGSPMNTEAFF. V gene TRBV7-2 combines with J gene TRBJ1-1; D is ambiguous. In germline, CDR1 is SGHTA, CDR2 FQGNSA. CDR3 length: 14 amino acids. Trimming removed 6 bases from V and 0 bases from J, with 11 bases in between.

V and J are TRBV2 and TRBJ1-2; TRBD1 agrees at 8 bases. Germline loops: CDR1 SNHLY, CDR2 FYNNEI. The CDR3 loop spans 14 amino acids. The trim removed 8 bases at V and 2 bases at J, leaving 7 bases unmatched. The CDR3 DNA sequence: TGTGCCAGCCACCTTAGGACAGGGAACTATGGCTACACCTTC. Its translation is CASHLRTGNYGYTF.

This chain links TRBV15 with TRBJ1-3; D gene ambiguous. Germline lookup yields CDR1 LNHNV and CDR2 YYDKDF (reference sequence). Trimming shortened V by 5 bases and J by 7 bases, and 12 bases separated the two germline ends. This CDR3 contains 13 residues. The CDR3 sequence is CATSWEAGNTIYF. In DNA form, the CDR3 reads TGTGCCACCAGCTGGGAAGCGGGGAACACCATATATTTT.

This chain links TRBV5-1 with TRBJ2-3; 11 bases fit TRBD2. CDR3 length: 16 amino acids. Germline trimming cut 3 bases from V and 2 bases from J; bases unmatched to any gene: 5. Germline V CDR1 and CDR2: SGHRS, YFSETQ. The CDR3 spells CASSSYSGGATDTQYF. The CDR3 DNA sequence: TGCGCCAGCAGCTCTTATAGCGGGGGGGCCACAGATACGCAGTATTTT.

This sequence joins TRBV6-2 or TRBV6-3 and TRBJ1-2; D call uncertain. The CDR3 extends over 16 amino acids. The germline V gene encodes CDR1 MNHEY and CDR2 SVGEGT. V was trimmed by 0 bases and J by 0 bases, leaving 11 bases between them. The CDR3 region has the DNA TGTGCCAGCAGTTACTCGGGCGCTTGGGCTAACTATGGCTACACCTTC. Protein: CASSYSGAWANYGYTF.